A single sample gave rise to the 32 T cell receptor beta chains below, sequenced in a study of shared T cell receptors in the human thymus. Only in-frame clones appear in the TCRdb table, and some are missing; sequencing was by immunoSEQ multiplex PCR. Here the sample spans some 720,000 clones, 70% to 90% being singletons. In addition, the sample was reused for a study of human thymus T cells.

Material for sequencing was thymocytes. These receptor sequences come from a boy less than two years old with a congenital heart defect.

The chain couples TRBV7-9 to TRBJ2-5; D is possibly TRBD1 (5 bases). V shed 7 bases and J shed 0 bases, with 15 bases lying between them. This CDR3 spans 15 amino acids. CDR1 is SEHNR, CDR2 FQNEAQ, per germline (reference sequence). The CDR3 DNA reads TGTGCCAGCACTAGATTCGACAGACACCAAGAGACCCAGTACTTC. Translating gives CASTRFDRHQETQYF. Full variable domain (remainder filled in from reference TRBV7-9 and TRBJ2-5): DTGVSQNPRHKITKRGQNVTFRCDPISEHNRLYWYRQTLGQGPEFLTYFQNEAQLEKSRLLSDRFSAERPKGSFSTLEIQRTEQGDSAMYLCASTRFDRHQETQYFGPGTRLLVL.

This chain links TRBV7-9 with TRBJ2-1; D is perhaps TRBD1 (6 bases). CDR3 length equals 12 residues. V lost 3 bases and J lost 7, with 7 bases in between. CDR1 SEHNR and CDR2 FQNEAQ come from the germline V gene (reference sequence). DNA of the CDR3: TGTGCCAGCAGCTTCGGACAGAATGAGCAGTTCTTC. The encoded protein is CASSFGQNEQFF.

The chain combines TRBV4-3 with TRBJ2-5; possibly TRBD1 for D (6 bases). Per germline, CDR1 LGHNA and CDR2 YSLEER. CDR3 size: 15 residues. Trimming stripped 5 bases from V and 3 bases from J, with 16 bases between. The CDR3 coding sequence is TGCGCCAGCAGCTCTTCACGACAGGTTGAAGAGACCCAGTACTTC. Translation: CASSSSRQVEETQYF.

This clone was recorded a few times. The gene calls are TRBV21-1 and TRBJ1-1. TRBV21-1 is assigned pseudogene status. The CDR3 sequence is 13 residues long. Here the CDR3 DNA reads TGTGCCAGCAGTCTGCAAGAGGACACTGAAGCTTTCTTT. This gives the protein CASSLQEDTEAFF.

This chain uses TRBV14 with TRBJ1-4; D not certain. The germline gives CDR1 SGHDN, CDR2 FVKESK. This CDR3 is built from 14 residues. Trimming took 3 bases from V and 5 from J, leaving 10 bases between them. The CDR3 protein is CASSHLRMNEKLFF. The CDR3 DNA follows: TGTGCCAGCAGCCACCTCAGGATGAATGAAAAACTGTTTTTT.

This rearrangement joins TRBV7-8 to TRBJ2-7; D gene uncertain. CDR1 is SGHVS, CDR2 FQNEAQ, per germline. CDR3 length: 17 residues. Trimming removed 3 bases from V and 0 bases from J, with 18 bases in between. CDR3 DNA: TGTGCCAGCAGCTTCGGTCGCCAGGCAGCCTCCTCCTACGAGCAGTACTTC. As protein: CASSFGRQAASSYEQYF.

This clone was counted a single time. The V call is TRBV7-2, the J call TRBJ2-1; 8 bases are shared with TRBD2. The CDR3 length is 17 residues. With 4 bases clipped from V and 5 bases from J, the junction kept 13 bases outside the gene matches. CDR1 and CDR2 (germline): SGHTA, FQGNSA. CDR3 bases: TGTGCCAGCAGCTGGGAGTATCTGCGGGAGGTCCACAATGAGCAGTTCTTC. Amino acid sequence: CASSWEYLREVHNEQFF.

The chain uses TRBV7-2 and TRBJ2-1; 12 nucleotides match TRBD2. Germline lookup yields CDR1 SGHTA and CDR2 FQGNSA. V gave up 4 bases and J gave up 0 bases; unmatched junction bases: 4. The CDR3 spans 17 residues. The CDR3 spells CASSSSSGRGSYNEQFF. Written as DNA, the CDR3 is TGTGCCAGCAGCTCCTCTAGCGGGAGGGGCTCCTACAATGAGCAGTTCTTC.

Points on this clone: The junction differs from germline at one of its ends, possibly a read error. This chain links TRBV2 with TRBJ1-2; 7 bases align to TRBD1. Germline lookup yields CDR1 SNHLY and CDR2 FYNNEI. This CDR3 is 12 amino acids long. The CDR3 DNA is TGTACCAGCAGTGCGGGACAGCGTGGCTACACCTTC. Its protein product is CTSSAGQRGYTF. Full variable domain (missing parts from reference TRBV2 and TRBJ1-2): EPEVTQTPSHQVTQMGQEVILRCVPISNHLYFYWYRQILGQKVEFLVSFYNNEISEKSEIFDDQFSVERPDGSNFTLKIRSTKLEDSAMYFCTSSAGQRGYTFGSGTRLTVV.

CDR3 protein: CASSEAREDSSYEQYF. The CDR3 coding sequence is TGTGCCAGCAGTGAAGCCCGGGAGGATAGCTCCTACGAGCAGTACTTC. V gene TRBV6-1 combines with J gene TRBJ2-7, with 7 bases that match TRBD2. Trimming removed 0 bases from V and 0 bases from J; junction bases left unmatched: 5. CDR3 length: 16 residues. Per the germline V gene, CDR1 is MNHNS and CDR2 is SASEGT.

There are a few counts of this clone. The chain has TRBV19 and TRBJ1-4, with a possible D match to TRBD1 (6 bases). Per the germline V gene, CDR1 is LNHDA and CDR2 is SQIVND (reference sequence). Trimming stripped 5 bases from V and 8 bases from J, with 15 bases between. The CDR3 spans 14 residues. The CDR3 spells CASSPYRVREKLFF. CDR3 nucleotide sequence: TGTGCCAGTAGTCCGTACAGGGTGAGAGAAAAACTGTTTTTT.

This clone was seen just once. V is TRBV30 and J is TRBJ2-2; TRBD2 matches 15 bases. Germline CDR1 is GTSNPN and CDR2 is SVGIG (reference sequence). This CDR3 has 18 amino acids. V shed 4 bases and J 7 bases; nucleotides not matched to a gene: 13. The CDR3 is CAWNGTSGRRGWSGELFF. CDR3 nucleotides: TGTGCCTGGAACGGGACTAGCGGGAGGAGGGGGTGGAGCGGGGAGCTGTTTTTT.

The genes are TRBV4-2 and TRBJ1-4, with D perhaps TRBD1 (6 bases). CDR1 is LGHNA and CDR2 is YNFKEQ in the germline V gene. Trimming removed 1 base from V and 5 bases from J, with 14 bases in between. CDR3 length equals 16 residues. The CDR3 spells CASSQVRDRTNEKLFF. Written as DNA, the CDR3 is TGTGCCAGCAGCCAAGTGCGCGACAGGACGAATGAAAAACTGTTTTTT.

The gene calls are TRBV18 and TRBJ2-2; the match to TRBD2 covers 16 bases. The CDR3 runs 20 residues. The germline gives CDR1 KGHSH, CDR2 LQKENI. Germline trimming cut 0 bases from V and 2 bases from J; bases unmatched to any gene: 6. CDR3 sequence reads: CASSPPGTSGRARNTGELFF. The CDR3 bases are TGTGCCAGCTCACCACCAGGGACTAGCGGGAGGGCCAGAAACACCGGGGAGCTGTTTTTT. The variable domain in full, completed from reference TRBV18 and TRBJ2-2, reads NAGVMQNPRHLVRRRGQEARLRCSPMKGHSHVYWYRQLPEEGLKFMVYLQKENIIDESGMPKERFSAEFPKEGPSILRIQQVVRGDSAAYFCASSPPGTSGRARNTGELFFGEGSRLTVL.

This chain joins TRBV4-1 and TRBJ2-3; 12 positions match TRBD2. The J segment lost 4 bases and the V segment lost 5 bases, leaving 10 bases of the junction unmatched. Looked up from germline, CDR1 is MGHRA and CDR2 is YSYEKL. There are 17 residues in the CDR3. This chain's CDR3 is CASSFRLAGEGADTQYF. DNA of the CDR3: TGCGCCAGCAGCTTCCGACTAGCGGGAGAGGGGGCAGATACGCAGTATTTT.

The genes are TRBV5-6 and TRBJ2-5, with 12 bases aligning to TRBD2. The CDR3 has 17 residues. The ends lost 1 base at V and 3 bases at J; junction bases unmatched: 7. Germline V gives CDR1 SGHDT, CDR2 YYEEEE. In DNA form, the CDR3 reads TGTGCCAGCAGCTTGATTTTACTAGCGGGAGGTGAAGAGACCCAGTACTTC. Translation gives CASSLILLAGGEETQYF.

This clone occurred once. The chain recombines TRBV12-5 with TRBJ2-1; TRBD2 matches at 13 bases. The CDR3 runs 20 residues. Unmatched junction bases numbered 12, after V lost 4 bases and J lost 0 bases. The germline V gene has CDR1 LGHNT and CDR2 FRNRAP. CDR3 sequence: CASGSSPTSGRRASYNEQFF. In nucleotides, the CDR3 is TGTGCTAGTGGTTCAAGCCCGACTAGCGGGAGGCGAGCCTCCTACAATGAGCAGTTCTTC.

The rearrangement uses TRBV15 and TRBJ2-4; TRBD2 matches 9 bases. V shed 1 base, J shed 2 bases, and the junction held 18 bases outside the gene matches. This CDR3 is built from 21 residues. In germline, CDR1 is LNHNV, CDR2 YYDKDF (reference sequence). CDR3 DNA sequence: TGTGCCACCAGCAGAGTAGGGGTACAGCCGAATCCTAGCGGGACCAAAAACATTCAGTACTTC. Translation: CATSRVGVQPNPSGTKNIQYF.

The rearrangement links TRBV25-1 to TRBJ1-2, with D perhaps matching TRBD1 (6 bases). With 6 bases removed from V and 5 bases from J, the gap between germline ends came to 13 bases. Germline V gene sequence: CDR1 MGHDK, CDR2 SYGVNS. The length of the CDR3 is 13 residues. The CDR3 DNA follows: TGTGCCAGCAGGCGGGGGGCCGAGTATGGCTACACCTTC. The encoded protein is CASRRGAEYGYTF.

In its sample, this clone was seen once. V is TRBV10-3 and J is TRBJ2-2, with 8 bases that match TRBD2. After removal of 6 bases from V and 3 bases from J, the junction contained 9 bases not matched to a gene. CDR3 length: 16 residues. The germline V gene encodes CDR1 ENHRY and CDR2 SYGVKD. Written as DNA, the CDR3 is TGTGCCATCAGCCACGGGGGGGGAAGGCACACCGGGGAGCTGTTTTTT. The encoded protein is CAISHGGGRHTGELFF.

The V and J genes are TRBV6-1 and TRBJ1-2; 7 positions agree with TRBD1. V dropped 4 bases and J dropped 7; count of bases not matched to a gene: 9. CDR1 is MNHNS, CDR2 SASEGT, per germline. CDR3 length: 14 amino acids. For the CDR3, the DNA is TGTGCCAGCAGTGCCGACAGGGCCGGGGGTGGCTACACCTTC. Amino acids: CASSADRAGGGYTF.

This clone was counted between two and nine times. The CDR3 is CASSLSGAPSSGAGETQYF. The CDR3 coding sequence is TGTGCCAGCAGTTTATCGGGGGCTCCTTCTAGCGGAGCAGGTGAGACCCAGTACTTC. The genes are TRBV27 and TRBJ2-5, with D possibly TRBD2 on 7 matching bases. V was cut by 0 bases and J by 5 bases, with 25 bases left in between. This CDR3 region has 19 residues. Germline values: CDR1 MNHEY, CDR2 SMNVEV (reference sequence).

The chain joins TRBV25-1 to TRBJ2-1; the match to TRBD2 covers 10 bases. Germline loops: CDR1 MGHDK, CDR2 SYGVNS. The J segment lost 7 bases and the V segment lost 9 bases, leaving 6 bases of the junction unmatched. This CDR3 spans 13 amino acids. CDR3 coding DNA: TGTGCCAGTCGGCTAGCGGGAGAAAATGAGCAGTTCTTC. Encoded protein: CASRLAGENEQFF.

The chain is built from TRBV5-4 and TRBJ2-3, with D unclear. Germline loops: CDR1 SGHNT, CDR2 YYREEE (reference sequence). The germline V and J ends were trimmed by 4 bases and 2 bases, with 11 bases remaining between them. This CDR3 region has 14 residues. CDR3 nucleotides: TGTGCCAGCAGCATTTCCCCTCCCACAGATACGCAGTATTTT. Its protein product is CASSISPPTDTQYF. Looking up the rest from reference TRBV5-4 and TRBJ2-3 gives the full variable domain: ETGVTQSPTHLIKTRGQQVTLRCSSQSGHNTVSWYQQALGQGPQFIFQYYREEENGRGNFPPRFSGLQFPNYSSELNVNALELDDSALYLCASSISPPTDTQYFGPGTRLTVL.

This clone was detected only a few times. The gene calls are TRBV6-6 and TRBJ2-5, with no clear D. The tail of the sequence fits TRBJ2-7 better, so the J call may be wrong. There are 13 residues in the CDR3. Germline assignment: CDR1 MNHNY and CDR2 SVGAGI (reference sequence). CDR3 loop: CASSWAWWGEQYF. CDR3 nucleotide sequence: TGTGCCAGCAGTTGGGCGTGGTGGGGCGAGCAGTACTTC.

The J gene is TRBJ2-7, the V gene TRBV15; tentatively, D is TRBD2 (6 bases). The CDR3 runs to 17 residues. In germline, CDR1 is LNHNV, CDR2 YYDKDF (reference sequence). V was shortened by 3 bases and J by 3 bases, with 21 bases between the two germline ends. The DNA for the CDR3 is TGTGCCACCAGCAGCCCCCCAACCCCGCGGGATGTCTACGAGCAGTACTTC. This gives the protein CATSSPPTPRDVYEQYF.

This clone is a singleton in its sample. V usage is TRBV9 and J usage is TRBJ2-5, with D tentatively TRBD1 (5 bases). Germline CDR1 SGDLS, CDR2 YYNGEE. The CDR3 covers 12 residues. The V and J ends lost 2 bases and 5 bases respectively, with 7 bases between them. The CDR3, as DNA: TGTGCCAGCAGCGTGACAGAGGAGACCCAGTACTTC. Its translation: CASSVTEETQYF.

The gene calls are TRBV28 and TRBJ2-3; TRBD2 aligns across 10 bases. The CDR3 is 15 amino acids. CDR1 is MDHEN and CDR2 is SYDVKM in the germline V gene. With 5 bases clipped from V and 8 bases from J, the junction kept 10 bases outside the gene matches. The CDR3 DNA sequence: TGTGCCAGCAGTCCCCTAGCGGGAGCGATGAGTACGCAGTATTTT. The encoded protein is CASSPLAGAMSTQYF.

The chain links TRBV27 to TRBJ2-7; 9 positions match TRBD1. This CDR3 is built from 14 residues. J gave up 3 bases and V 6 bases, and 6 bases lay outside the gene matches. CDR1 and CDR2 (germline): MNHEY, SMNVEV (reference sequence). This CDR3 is CASSKTGGIYEQYF. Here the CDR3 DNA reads TGTGCCAGCAGCAAGACAGGGGGAATCTACGAGCAGTACTTC.

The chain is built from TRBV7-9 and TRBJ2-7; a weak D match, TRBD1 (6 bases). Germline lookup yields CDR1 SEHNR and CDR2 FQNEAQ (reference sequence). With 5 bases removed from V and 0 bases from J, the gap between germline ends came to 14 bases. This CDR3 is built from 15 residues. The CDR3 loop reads CASSLGTPSSYEQYF. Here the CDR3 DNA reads TGTGCCAGCAGCCTCGGGACACCTAGCTCCTACGAGCAGTACTTC.

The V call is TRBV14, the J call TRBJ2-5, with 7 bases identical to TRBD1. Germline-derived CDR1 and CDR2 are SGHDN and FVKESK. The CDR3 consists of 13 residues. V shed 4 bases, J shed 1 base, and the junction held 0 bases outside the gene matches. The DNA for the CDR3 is TGTGCCAGCAGCCGACAGGGCCAAGAGACCCAGTACTTC. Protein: CASSRQGQETQYF. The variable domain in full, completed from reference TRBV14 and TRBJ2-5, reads EAGVTQFPSHSVIEKGQTVTLRCDPISGHDNLYWYRRVMGKEIKFLLHFVKESKQDESGMPNNRFLAERTGGTYSTLKVQPAELEDSGVYFCASSRQGQETQYFGPGTRLLVL.

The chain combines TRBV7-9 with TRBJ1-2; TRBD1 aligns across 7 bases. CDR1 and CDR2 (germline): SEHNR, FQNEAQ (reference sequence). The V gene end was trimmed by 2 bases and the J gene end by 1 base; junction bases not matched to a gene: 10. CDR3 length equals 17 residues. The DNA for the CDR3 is TGTGCCAGCAGCTTATGGGACCAGGGACAGTTTAACTATGGCTACACCTTC. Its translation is CASSLWDQGQFNYGYTF. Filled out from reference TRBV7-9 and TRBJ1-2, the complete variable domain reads DTGVSQNPRHKITKRGQNVTFRCDPISEHNRLYWYRQTLGQGPEFLTYFQNEAQLEKSRLLSDRFSAERPKGSFSTLEIQRTEQGDSAMYLCASSLWDQGQFNYGYTFGSGTRLTVV.